Described below is a single T cell receptor (beta chain) sequence and its context. Original analysis: From reference gene primer amplification, estimates of nucleated cell counts were derived. The repertoire was sequenced with immunoSEQ multiplex PCR; TCRdb's copy has only in-frame clones and lacks some. The V and J calls and clone size are taken from that table; D and trimming were inferred from the DNA. This table holds some 71,000 clones, 90% found once. Trimming pared 5 bases from V and 4 bases from J, leaving 13 bases between. The CDR3 extends over 13 amino acids. CDR1 SGHKS and CDR2 YYEKEE come from the germline V gene (reference sequence). This sample is part of a study of blood T cell repertoires in COVID-19. As for the study in general: Researchers got acute and convalescent COVID-19 samples from the United States, Italy and Spain. T cells, B-cell-depleted T cells, or PBMCs provided the cDNA or gDNA that served as material.

The chain employs TRBV5-5 and TRBJ2-7, with D tentatively TRBD1 (6 bases). The source is a man in his fifties with acute or convalescent COVID-19. The specimen was peripheral blood. CDR3 DNA sequence: TGTGCCAGCAGTGGGGGCGATCCTTACGAGCAGTACTTC. Its protein is CASSGGDPYEQYF.